The 21 T cell receptor beta chains in this list originate from one sample, sequenced in a study of T cells after yellow fever vaccination. TCRdb re-called the 5' RACE reads with MiXCR, one entry per CDR3 protein. The sample carries some 260,000 distinct CDR3 sequences, around 5.3% recorded once. The sample here was CD4+ T cells sorted from PBMCs, taken on the day of the yellow fever booster vaccination. These TCRs come from a man aged 18 to 29 who received the YFV17D yellow fever vaccine.

This clonotype was seen a handful of times. This chain links TRBV2 with TRBJ2-2; the D gene could be TRBD1 or TRBD2 (5 bases each). The CDR3 totals 13 residues. V was pared by 2 bases and J by 6 bases, with 7 bases between. Germline CDR1 SNHLY, CDR2 FYNNEI. The CDR3 region is CASSERGAGELFF. The CDR3 bases are TGTGCCAGCAGTGAAAGGGGAGCCGGGGAGCTGTTTTTT.

This clonotype has more than one count but fewer than ten. This chain links TRBV20-1 with TRBJ2-2; D is possibly TRBD1 (5 bases). V was cut by 2 bases and J by 2 bases, with 15 bases left in between. The CDR3 totals 16 residues. Germline V gives CDR1 DFQATT, CDR2 SNEGSKA (reference sequence). CDR3 sequence (DNA): TGCAGTGCTAGACGCCCAGGGTACGCAAACACCGGGGAGCTGTTTTTT. It yields the protein CSARRPGYANTGELFF.

This clonotype appeared a few times. The chain couples TRBV5-4 to TRBJ1-6, with a possible D match to TRBD1 (6 bases). CDR1 SGHNT and CDR2 YYREEE come from the germline V gene (reference sequence). V shed 8 bases and J shed 5 bases, with 11 bases lying between them. This CDR3 contains 13 residues. This CDR3 is CASRQANNSPLHF. Here the CDR3 DNA reads TGTGCCAGTCGACAGGCCAATAATTCACCCCTCCACTTT.

This clonotype was picked up many times. This chain uses TRBV18 with TRBJ2-7; TRBD1 might be the D (6 bases). Trimming left V 6 bases short and J 3 bases short, with 12 bases between. CDR1 and CDR2 from the germline V gene are KGHSH and LQKENI. CDR3 size: 13 residues. The CDR3 sequence is CASSLGGNYEQYF. CDR3 DNA sequence: TGTGCCAGCTCCCTAGGGGGAAACTACGAGCAGTACTTC.

The genes are TRBV5-6 and TRBJ1-3; D unresolved. CDR1 is SGHDT, CDR2 YYEEEE, per germline. This CDR3 spans 14 amino acids. V shed 4 bases and J shed 3 bases, with 11 bases lying between them. The DNA for the CDR3 is TGTGCCAGCAGCCTGGAGGCTCTTGGAAACACCATATATTTT. Encoded protein: CASSLEALGNTIYF. Combining the CDR3 with reference TRBV5-6 and TRBJ1-3 gives the whole variable domain DAGVTQSPTHLIKTRGQQVTLRCSPKSGHDTVSWYQQALGQGPQFIFQYYEEEERQRGNFPDRFSGHQFPNYSSELNVNALLLGDSALYLCASSLEALGNTIYFGEGSWLTVV.

This clonotype was observed at least ten times. The CDR3 is CASSPDRASNQPQHF. The CDR3 DNA reads as TGTGCCAGCTCACCCGACAGGGCGAGCAATCAGCCCCAGCATTTT. The V call is TRBV18, the J call TRBJ1-5; 7 bases line up with TRBD1. The CDR3 sequence is 15 residues long. Germline V gene lookup returns CDR1 KGHSH and CDR2 LQKENI. V lost 3 bases, J lost 1 base, and 3 bases stayed unmatched.

The chain joins TRBV7-2 to TRBJ1-5; D gene uncertain. This CDR3 region has 14 residues. Trimming stripped 5 bases from V and 4 bases from J, with 12 bases between. Germline loops: CDR1 SGHTA, CDR2 FQGNSA. The CDR3 loop is CASSISPGNQPQHF. CDR3 nucleotides: TGTGCCAGCAGCATCTCCCCCGGGAATCAGCCCCAGCATTTT. The variable domain in full, completed from reference TRBV7-2 and TRBJ1-5, reads GAGVSQSPSNKVTEKGKDVELRCDPISGHTALYWYRQSLGQGLEFLIYFQGNSAPDKSGLPSDRFSAERTGGSVSTLTIQRTQQEDSAVYLCASSISPGNQPQHFGDGTRLSIL.

This clonotype has only a few counts. The V gene is TRBV4-3, the J gene TRBJ2-2; D is perhaps TRBD1 (6 bases). The V and J ends lost 3 bases and 5 bases respectively, with 7 bases between them. Germline V gene sequence: CDR1 LGHNA, CDR2 YSLEER. The CDR3 sequence is 13 residues long. The CDR3 DNA is TGCGCCAGCAGCCAGGACAGAACCGGGGAGCTGTTTTTT. It encodes CASSQDRTGELFF.

In DNA form, the CDR3 reads TGTGCCAGCAGCAAAGGAGGTCCGGGGGCGGGCGGAAACACCATATATTTT. Translating gives CASSKGGPGAGGNTIYF. V usage is TRBV21-1 and J usage is TRBJ1-3; the table assigns TRBD1, which was not confirmed against the DNA. TRBV21-1 is recorded as a pseudogene. CDR3 length equals 17 residues.

This clonotype was seen only a few times. V usage is TRBV5-4 and J usage is TRBJ1-1; TRBD1 aligns across 8 bases. V lost 4 bases to trimming and J lost 5 bases; unmatched junction nucleotides: 13. The germline V gene has CDR1 SGHNT and CDR2 YYREEE (reference sequence). This CDR3 comprises 16 residues. CDR3 in amino acids: CASSRRATGGWTEAFF. The CDR3 coding sequence is TGTGCCAGCAGCAGACGGGCAACAGGGGGATGGACTGAAGCTTTCTTT.

This clonotype was seen many times. The chain carries TRBV20-1 and TRBJ2-5; 9 nucleotides line up with TRBD2. The germline V gene has CDR1 DFQATT and CDR2 SNEGSKA (reference sequence). With 3 bases clipped from V and 4 bases from J, the junction kept 12 bases outside the gene matches. CDR3 length: 16 amino acids. The CDR3 nucleotides read TGCAGTGCTAGGTCCCCCGGGACTAGCTTCTCAGAGACCCAGTACTTC. It specifies CSARSPGTSFSETQYF.

In this sample, this clonotype turned up a few times. The chain carries TRBV20-1 and TRBJ1-1, with 7 bases that match TRBD1. The length of the CDR3 is 15 residues. The germline gives CDR1 DFQATT, CDR2 SNEGSKA (reference sequence). With V trimmed by 4 bases and J by 2 bases, 10 bases remained unmatched. This CDR3 is CSAKNYRDRNTEAFF. The CDR3 nucleotides are TGCAGTGCTAAAAACTACCGGGACAGAAACACTGAAGCTTTCTTT.

This chain links TRBV28 with TRBJ1-5; TRBD1 might be the D (6 bases). Between the trimmed V and J ends, which lost 10 bases and 2 bases, there was a span of 12 bases. This CDR3 is 13 amino acids long. Germline V gene data show CDR1 as MDHEN and CDR2 as SYDVKM. DNA of the CDR3: TGTGCCATCGACAGGTCCCGCAATCAGCCCCAGCATTTT. Translation gives CAIDRSRNQPQHF.

This clonotype turned up a few times. V is TRBV19 and J is TRBJ1-5, with 11 bases fitting TRBD1. The CDR3 runs 13 residues. Germline V gives CDR1 LNHDA, CDR2 SQIVND (reference sequence). The V and J ends lost 11 bases and 5 bases, in that order; junction bases with no gene match: 5. The CDR3 reads CASGQGGDQPQHF. In DNA, the CDR3 is TGTGCCTCGGGACAGGGGGGGGATCAGCCCCAGCATTTT. Full variable domain (rest looked up from reference TRBV19 and TRBJ1-5): DGGITQSPKYLFRKEGQNVTLSCEQNLNHDAMYWYRQDPGQGLRLIYYSQIVNDFQKGDIAEGYSVSREKKESFPLTVTSAQKNPTAFYLCASGQGGDQPQHFGDGTRLSIL.

This clonotype occurred a few times. CDR3 region: CASSLGHYGYTF. Written as DNA, the CDR3 is TGTGCCAGCAGTTTAGGTCACTATGGCTACACCTTC. The rearrangement uses TRBV28 and TRBJ1-2; no reliable D call. Germline-derived CDR1 and CDR2 are MDHEN and SYDVKM. The CDR3 runs 12 residues. V dropped 2 bases and J dropped 3 bases, with 4 bases sitting between them.

The chain couples TRBV18 to TRBJ2-1; 14 nucleotides agree with TRBD2. CDR3 length: 17 residues. Germline V gives CDR1 KGHSH, CDR2 LQKENI. V lost 3 bases to trimming and J lost 8 bases; unmatched junction nucleotides: 9. CDR3 sequence: CASSPPTSGGAGHEQFF. The DNA for the CDR3 is TGTGCCAGCTCACCCCCGACTAGCGGGGGGGCGGGTCATGAGCAGTTCTTC.

This clonotype was counted ten times or more. The chain couples TRBV5-7 to TRBJ2-3; 9 positions agree with TRBD2. TRBV5-7 is noted as an ORF with a role that remains uncertain. The CDR3 contains 17 residues. Trimming removed 2 bases from V and 5 bases from J; junction bases left unmatched: 12. The CDR3 loop reads CASSFVGRGGPGDTQYF. In nucleotides, the CDR3 is TGTGCCAGCAGCTTCGTCGGGCGGGGGGGCCCCGGAGATACGCAGTATTTT.

The chain joins TRBV24-1 to TRBJ1-2; 8 bases are a match to TRBD1. Germline assignment: CDR1 KGHDR and CDR2 SFDVKD. This CDR3 comprises 15 residues. J was trimmed by 3 bases and V by 2 bases; bases with no gene match: 4. CDR3 in amino acids: CATSDSQGADYGYTF. In DNA form, the CDR3 reads TGTGCCACCAGTGATTCCCAGGGGGCGGACTATGGCTACACCTTC.

This clonotype has more than one count but fewer than ten. The DNA is omitted, as the CDR3 cannot be located on it reliably, and the CDR3 follows TCRdb's listing. The CDR3 here is CASSKALWASGACIYSYEQYV. The chain is built from TRBV21-1 and TRBJ2-7; TRBD2, the table's D call, was not compared with the DNA. TRBV21-1 is marked as a pseudogene. The CDR3 sequence runs 21 residues, both termini included.

This clonotype has a handful of counts. This chain joins TRBV10-3 and TRBJ2-7, with 9 positions matching TRBD1. CDR3 length: 16 residues. With V trimmed by 6 bases and J by 2 bases, 11 bases remained unmatched. Germline V lookup: CDR1 ENHRY, CDR2 SYGVKD. CDR3 DNA sequence: TGTGCCATCAGCGCCGGGACAGGGCCTAGGCCCTACGAGCAGTACTTC. It codes for CAISAGTGPRPYEQYF.

This clonotype turned up a few times. This chain joins TRBV18 and TRBJ2-7; the D gene could be TRBD1 or TRBD2 (5 bases each). V was clipped by 8 bases and J by 6 bases, with 20 bases between them. Germline CDR1 reads KGHSH; CDR2 reads LQKENI. The CDR3 loop spans 14 amino acids. CDR3 in DNA: TGTGCCAGCAAAACCGGGACCGATCAAGGCGAGCAGTACGTC. It encodes CASKTGTDQGEQYV.